The 13 T cell receptor beta chains reported below all come from one sample, sequenced in a study of OX40 agonist ivuxolimab in advanced cancers. Data came from immunoSEQ multiplex PCR; TCRdb stores just in-frame clones and leaves some out. This repertoire shows tens of thousands of clones, around 84% found once; its top ten account for less than 3.5%. Sample: CD4+ or CD8+ T cells sorted from blood, taken in a trial of the OX40 agonist ivuxolimab. The receptors shown here come from an adult with an advanced solid tumor such as melanoma, head and neck, liver or kidney cancer.

This clone has a handful of counts. V and J are TRBV30 and TRBJ1-1, with D uncertain. The length of the CDR3 is 11 residues. Germline CDR1 is GTSNPN and CDR2 is SVGIG (reference sequence). Trimming took off 2 bases at V and 8 bases at J, with 9 bases between the two ends. The CDR3 spells CAWSLSGEAFF. For the CDR3, the DNA is TGTGCCTGGAGTTTGTCCGGGGAAGCTTTCTTT. The entire variable domain, with the rest obtained from reference TRBV30 and TRBJ1-1, is as follows: SQTIHQWPATLVQPVGSPLSLECTVEGTSNPNLYWYRQAAGRGLQLLFYSVGIGQISSEVPQNLSASRPQDRQFILSSKKLLLSDSGFYLCAWSLSGEAFFGQGTRLTVV.

The chain uses TRBV7-6 and TRBJ2-3; 13 bases fit TRBD2. The V gene end was trimmed by 1 base and the J gene end by 0 bases; junction bases not matched to a gene: 1. Germline assignment: CDR1 SGHVS and CDR2 FNYEAQ. The CDR3 has 17 amino acids. The CDR3 spells CASSLGLAGGSTDTQYF. The DNA of the CDR3 is TGTGCCAGCAGCTTAGGACTAGCGGGGGGTAGCACAGATACGCAGTATTTT. The variable domain in full, completed from reference TRBV7-6 and TRBJ2-3, reads GAGVSQSPRYKVTKRGQDVALRCDPISGHVSLYWYRQALGQGPEFLTYFNYEAQQDKSGLPNDRFSAERPEGSISTLTIQRTEQRDSAMYRCASSLGLAGGSTDTQYFGPGTRLTVL.

This sequence joins TRBV11-3 and TRBJ2-2; D remains ambiguous. V lost 5 bases and J 4 bases, leaving 8 bases between the germline ends. Per germline, CDR1 SGHNT and CDR2 YENEEA. This CDR3 region has 13 residues. CDR3 nucleotides: TGTGCCAGCAGCCCAGTTAGCACCGGGGAGCTGTTTTTT. This codes for CASSPVSTGELFF.

This CDR3 is CASSSGTSITDTQYF. CDR3 DNA sequence: TGTGCCAGCAGCTCCGGGACTAGCATCACAGATACGCAGTATTTT. V is TRBV7-2 and J is TRBJ2-3; 9 bases align to TRBD2. Trimming at V came to 4 bases and at J to 2 bases, leaving 4 bases not matched to a gene. This CDR3 region has 15 residues. CDR1 is SGHTA and CDR2 is FQGNSA in the germline V gene.

The chain employs TRBV6-1 and TRBJ1-2, with D unclear. In germline, CDR1 is MNHNS, CDR2 SASEGT. This CDR3 spans 11 amino acids. Trimming removed 8 bases at V and 7 bases at J, with 11 bases between. This CDR3 reads CASHLGPGYTF. The CDR3 bases are TGTGCCAGCCACTTGGGCCCTGGCTACACCTTC.

This CDR3 is CASSRAGAGANVLTF. The CDR3 nucleotides are TGTGCCAGTAGTAGAGCGGGGGCTGGGGCCAACGTCCTGACTTTC. The chain couples TRBV19 to TRBJ2-6, with TRBD2 identical over 8 bases. CDR1 and CDR2 (germline): LNHDA, SQIVND (reference sequence). The CDR3 contains 15 residues. V gave up 4 bases and J gave up 2 bases; unmatched junction bases: 1. The whole variable domain, filled in from reference TRBV19 and TRBJ2-6, reads DGGITQSPKYLFRKEGQNVTLSCEQNLNHDAMYWYRQDPGQGLRLIYYSQIVNDFQKGDIAEGYSVSREKKESFPLTVTSAQKNPTAFYLCASSRAGAGANVLTFGAGSRLTVL.

V gene TRBV9 combines with J gene TRBJ2-4; D not resolved. CDR1 and CDR2 (germline): SGDLS, YYNGEE. Trimming pared 0 bases from V and 3 bases from J, leaving 7 bases between. This CDR3 spans 14 amino acids. The CDR3 reads CASSVDRSKNIQYF. CDR3 in DNA: TGTGCCAGCAGCGTAGACCGGAGCAAAAACATTCAGTACTTC. The entire variable domain, with the rest obtained from reference TRBV9 and TRBJ2-4, is as follows: DSGVTQTPKHLITATGQRVTLRCSPRSGDLSVYWYQQSLDQGLQFLIQYYNGEERAKGNILERFSAQQFPDLHSELNLSSLELGDSALYFCASSVDRSKNIQYFGAGTRLSVL.

This clone was recorded once. The rearrangement links TRBV5-1 to TRBJ1-3; a possible D gene is TRBD1 (5 bases). V lost 7 bases and J 4 bases, leaving 21 bases between the germline ends. The CDR3 has 16 residues. Germline CDR1 SGHRS, CDR2 YFSETQ. The DNA for the CDR3 is TGCGCCAGCTCCCTAACCGTGACAGCGAGGGGAAACACCATATATTTT. It is translated as CASSLTVTARGNTIYF.

The chain employs TRBV6-5 and TRBJ2-7; 9 bases agree with TRBD1. The trim removed 5 bases at V and 7 bases at J, leaving 9 bases unmatched. Per the germline V gene, CDR1 is MNHEY and CDR2 is SVGAGI. The CDR3 runs 14 residues. For the CDR3, the DNA is TGTGCCAGCAGTCCATGGACAGGGGCTGAAGAGCAGTACTTC. It specifies CASSPWTGAEEQYF.

The chain employs TRBV7-3 and TRBJ2-3; D is uncertain. Between the trimmed V and J ends, which lost 5 bases and 0 bases, there was a span of 6 bases. Germline V gene data show CDR1 as SGHTA and CDR2 as FQGTGA. The CDR3 contains 13 residues. In DNA form, the CDR3 reads TGTGCCAGCAGCCCCGGAAGCACAGATACGCAGTATTTT. It encodes CASSPGSTDTQYF.

The rearrangement joins TRBV4-2 to TRBJ1-1; TRBD1 matches at 8 bases. The CDR3 runs 16 residues. Trimming removed 4 bases from V and 5 bases from J; junction bases left unmatched: 12. Germline assignment: CDR1 LGHNA and CDR2 YNFKEQ. The CDR3 bases are TGTGCCAGCAGCCCCCTCGGCGGACAGGGCGGGACTGAAGCTTTCTTT. Protein product: CASSPLGGQGGTEAFF.

This clone was observed a handful of times. The gene calls are TRBV7-2 and TRBJ2-3, with 7 nucleotides matching TRBD1. Germline lookup yields CDR1 SGHTA and CDR2 FQGNSA. This CDR3 region has 14 residues. The V segment lost 6 bases and the J segment 7 bases; nucleotides outside the gene matches: 10. In DNA, the CDR3 is TGTGCCAGCAGTTTCTCCGGGACAGCGCATACGCAGTATTTT. Protein: CASSFSGTAHTQYF. Filled out from reference TRBV7-2 and TRBJ2-3, the complete variable domain reads GAGVSQSPSNKVTEKGKDVELRCDPISGHTALYWYRQSLGQGLEFLIYFQGNSAPDKSGLPSDRFSAERTGGSVSTLTIQRTQQEDSAVYLCASSFSGTAHTQYFGPGTRLTVL.

The chain couples TRBV6-4 to TRBJ1-1; weak D call: TRBD1 (5 bases). The CDR3 totals 14 residues. Trimming left V 5 bases short and J 1 base short, with 11 bases between. CDR1 and CDR2 (germline): MRHNA, SNTAGT. The CDR3 DNA reads as TGTGCCAGCAGTCCTGGACACCAGAACACTGAAGCTTTCTTT. Its translation: CASSPGHQNTEAFF.